This TCR beta chain was recovered during a study of blood T cell repertoires in COVID-19. Study-wide background: The analysed material was cDNA or gDNA that came from T cells, B-cell-depleted T cells, or PBMCs.

The germline V gene has CDR1 SGHTA and CDR2 FQGNSA. The junction had 13 bases not matched to a gene; V was cut back by 3 bases and J by 2 bases. This CDR3 spans 17 amino acids. Only a few counts were recorded for this clone. Generated by immunoSEQ multiplex PCR, the TCRdb table keeps only in-frame clones and is missing some. The table lists 68,000 or so clones, about nine tenths of them singletons. This chain connects TRBV7-2 to TRBJ2-7; TRBD2 aligns across 7 bases. The sample taken for sequencing was peripheral blood. This TCR came from a man under 40 with acute or convalescent COVID-19. The CDR3 nucleotides read TGTGCCAGCAGCTTTTCTGGGGGAGGGGCAACGACCTACGAGCAGTACTTC. It codes for CASSFSGGGATTYEQYF.